One and the same sample provided the 4 T cell receptor beta chains below, sequenced in a study of shared clonotypes between healthy human individuals. Method: immunoSEQ multiplex PCR; TCRdb's copy keeps in-frame clones and lacks some. The sample lists more than 2 million clones, approximately 94% seen once, with around 0.13% in the top ten. Sequencing used naive CD4+ T cells sorted from blood. Subset: CD45RA+ positively selected. These receptors all come from a man between 18 and 35 years old in good health.

J is TRBJ2-7 and V is TRBV6-1; 9 nucleotides agree with TRBD1. Germline CDR1 reads MNHNS; CDR2 reads SASEGT. CDR3 length: 15 amino acids. V lost 1 base to trimming and J lost 4 bases; unmatched junction nucleotides: 5. The chain's CDR3 is CASSEGGTGIYEQYF. As DNA, the CDR3 is TGTGCCAGCAGTGAAGGCGGGACAGGGATTTACGAGCAGTACTTC.

J is TRBJ1-4 and V is TRBV4-1; possibly TRBD1 for D (6 bases). CDR1 and CDR2 (germline): MGHRA, YSYEKL. The CDR3 totals 17 residues. Trimming stripped 0 bases from V and 3 bases from J, with 14 bases between. CDR3 loop: CASSQDLLAGANEKLFF. The CDR3 coding sequence is TGCGCCAGCAGCCAAGATCTTCTCGCAGGGGCTAATGAAAAACTGTTTTTT.

The DNA for the CDR3 is TGTGCCAGCAGTGGGAAGAATAGCAATCAGCCCCAGCATTTT. This gives the protein CASSGKNSNQPQHF. V is TRBV6-1 and J is TRBJ1-5, with D hard to call. The CDR3 is 14 amino acids. Germline V lookup: CDR1 MNHNS, CDR2 SASEGT. V lost 4 bases to trimming and J lost 0 bases, with 7 bases between them.

This chain joins TRBV29-1 and TRBJ2-7; 7 bases are shared with TRBD2. The CDR3 extends over 17 amino acids. The germline CDR1 and CDR2 sequences are SQVTM and ANQGSEA. Germline trimming cut 0 bases from V and 0 bases from J; bases unmatched to any gene: 11. CDR3 sequence (DNA): TGCAGCGTTGAAGATCTGGCTAGCGGAGGTAGCTCCTACGAGCAGTACTTC. It translates to CSVEDLASGGSSYEQYF.